Included here is one T cell receptor (beta chain) sequence, with context. The antigen is unknown. This entry is derived from a study of cytomegalovirus exposure and HLA in healthy donors. In the study overall: From 150 million to 200 million T cells, an earlier analysis saw approximately 120 million unique TCR beta sequences. Whole-study findings and limits: HLA restriction was apparent for most CMV-associated TCR beta chains in a later analysis.

In the PCR, 60 Vbeta and 13 Jbeta primers were used. The protocol was immunoSEQ multiplex PCR, while the TCRdb copy is restricted to in-frame clones and leaves out a portion. Of approximately 170,000 clones listed, around 83% are singletons. The CDR3 contains 15 residues. The germline V gene has CDR1 SGHRS and CDR2 YFSETQ. Trimming stripped 4 bases from V and 0 bases from J, with 13 bases between. The sequencing sample was made of PBMCs. The chain combines TRBV5-1 with TRBJ1-1, with D maybe TRBD1 (6 bases). This clonotype originated in a man aged 45-60 years in good health and CMV-seropositive. The CDR3 here is CASSISGQLNTEAFF. CDR3 sequence (DNA): TGCGCCAGCAGCATCTCGGGACAACTGAACACTGAAGCTTTCTTT.